These T cell receptor beta chains were read from a single sample in a study of technical replicates of blood from a few donors. Clones were sequenced by immunoSEQ multiplex PCR, and TCRdb holds only the in-frame ones, with some missing. The table lists 50,000 to 65,000 clones, around 92% of them singletons. The sequenced material came from PBMCs. These receptor sequences come from a human donor in good health. Some clones in this sample may be carry-over from other donors' samples. Both conserved end residues are part of each CDR3. The order of the fields is D gene, CDR3 length, clone size, J gene, V gene, CDR3 DNA, CDR3 protein. D genes are given only for firm matches. Clone size is shown for a subset of rows, as once, few, many or a class of expanded clone.

.	14	.	TRBJ1-2	TRBV30	TGTGCCTGGAATCGTGGCAAACAGAACTATGGCTACACCTTC	CAWNRGKQNYGYTF
TRBD1	16	.	TRBJ2-5	TRBV29-1	TGCAGCGTTGACGTTTTGAGACAGGGCAGTTTAGAGACCCAGTACTTC	CSVDVLRQGSLETQYF
TRBD1	15	.	TRBJ1-4	TRBV5-5	TGTGCCAGCAGCGCCCAGGACAGGGCTCGGGAAAAACTGTTTTTT	CASSAQDRAREKLFF
TRBD1	18	.	TRBJ2-6	TRBV15	TGTGCCACCAGCAGAATGGACAGGGCCGGCTCTGGGGCCAACGTCCTGACTTTC	CATSRMDRAGSGANVLTF
TRBD2	15	.	TRBJ2-7	TRBV14	TGTGCCAGCAGCCAATATCTAGCGGGGTTGGGCGAGCAGTACTTC	CASSQYLAGLGEQYF
TRBD1	15	.	TRBJ1-1	TRBV28	TGTGCCAGCAGATCCCACGGGACAGGGTTGGGTGAAGCTTTCTTT	CASRSHGTGLGEAFF
TRBD2	15	.	TRBJ2-1	TRBV5-5	TGTGCCAGCAGCTTGACCTCCTCCGGGGGGAATGAGCAGTTCTTC	CASSLTSSGGNEQFF
TRBD1	14	once	TRBJ2-7	TRBV9	TGTGCCAGCAGCGCCGGGACAGCCCTCTACGAGCAGTACTTC	CASSAGTALYEQYF
TRBD1	16	.	TRBJ2-7	TRBV5-6	TGTGCCAGCAGCTCTATCAGGACAGGGGTTATCTACGAGCAGTACTTC	CASSSIRTGVIYEQYF
.	12	.	TRBJ1-6	TRBV6-5	TGTGCCAGCAGACAGGTTAATTCACCCCTCCACTTT	CASRQVNSPLHF
TRBD1	15	.	TRBJ2-3	TRBV4-1	TGCGCCAGCAGCCGAGGACAGGGAGGTACAGATACGCAGTATTTT	CASSRGQGGTDTQYF
.	17	.	TRBJ2-1	TRBV7-9	TGTGCCAGCAATAGATACGGGGTGCGTCTAATCGACAATGAGCAGTTCTTC	CASNRYGVRLIDNEQFF
TRBD1	14	.	TRBJ1-1	TRBV6-5	TGTGCCAGCAGTTACTCGACAGGGGTCACTGAAGCTTTCTTT	CASSYSTGVTEAFF
TRBD2	15	.	TRBJ2-1	TRBV7-2	TGTGCCAGCAGCTTAGTAGCGGGAGGGCCCAATGAGCAGTTCTTC	CASSLVAGGPNEQFF
TRBD1	15	once	TRBJ2-7	TRBV6-5	TGTGCCAGCAGTTCCACCTTCATGACAGGGGCAGAAACGTACTTC	CASSSTFMTGAETYF
.	13	.	TRBJ2-3	TRBV5-1	TGCGCCAGCAGCTTGGCGGGCACAGATACGCAGTATTTT	CASSLAGTDTQYF
.	15	.	TRBJ1-4	TRBV7-6	TGTGCCAGCAGCCGCACCGGGGTCCCTAATGAAAAACTGTTTTTT	CASSRTGVPNEKLFF
.	14	once	TRBJ2-7	TRBV18	TGTGCCAGCTCACCCGGACAGAGCTCCTACGAGCAGTACTTC	CASSPGQSSYEQYF
.	17	.	TRBJ2-3	TRBV5-1	TGCGCCAGCAGCTTGGGGACAGTTTGGTTCGGCACAGATACGCAGTATTTT	CASSLGTVWFGTDTQYF
.	14	.	TRBJ1-3	TRBV7-2	TGTGCCAGCAGCTTCTTATCACAGGGCAACACCATATATTTT	CASSFLSQGNTIYF
.	14	.	TRBJ1-2	TRBV5-1	TGCGCCAGTCGGGCGACCGAGAGGGACTATGGCTACACCTTC	CASRATERDYGYTF
.	17	.	TRBJ2-5	TRBV7-8	TGTGCCAGCAGCTTAGGGCTTTCCAGGGCCAGCCAAGAGACCCAGTACTTC	CASSLGLSRASQETQYF
.	12	once	TRBJ2-1	TRBV6-6	TGTGCCAGCAGCCCCGGGAGAGATGAGCAGTTCTTC	CASSPGRDEQFF
TRBD1	13	.	TRBJ2-3	TRBV29-1	TGCAGCGTCACGACAGGGAGCACAGATACGCAGTATTTT	CSVTTGSTDTQYF
TRBD1	14	.	TRBJ1-6	TRBV12-5	TGTGCTAGTGTCTCCCCGGGACAGCTCTCACCCCTCCACTTT	CASVSPGQLSPLHF
.	14	.	TRBJ2-5	TRBV7-9	TGTGCCAGCAGCTTTGGCAGGGCATTAGAGACCCAGTACTTC	CASSFGRALETQYF
TRBD1	14	.	TRBJ2-3	TRBV23-1	TGCGCCAGCAACAGACAGGGGAGCACAGATACGCAGTATTTT	CASNRQGSTDTQYF
TRBD1	18	.	TRBJ2-7	TRBV5-6	TGTGCCAGCAGCCCCCCATGGGGAACCGGGACAGGGAACTACGAGCAGTACTTC	CASSPPWGTGTGNYEQYF
TRBD2	18	.	TRBJ2-1	TRBV4-2	TGTGCCAGCAGCCAAGATCTACAGACTAGCGAACCGTCTGATGAGCAGTTCTTC	CASSQDLQTSEPSDEQFF
.	14	few	TRBJ1-4	TRBV4-1	TGCGCCAGCAGCCCGGACAGAGTGAATGAAAAACTGTTTTTT	CASSPDRVNEKLFF
TRBD2	14	.	TRBJ2-1	TRBV18	TGTGCCAGCTCGGAGACTAGCGAGACCAATGAGCAGTTCTTC	CASSETSETNEQFF
.	13	.	TRBJ1-1	TRBV19	TGTGCCAGTAGGGGCTCCAGGGGCACTGAAGCTTTCTTT	CASRGSRGTEAFF
TRBD1	15	.	TRBJ1-1	TRBV6-5	TGTGCCAGCAGCATTCGACAGGGGATGAACACTGAAGCTTTCTTT	CASSIRQGMNTEAFF
TRBD2	15	once	TRBJ2-7	TRBV7-2	TGTGCCAGCAGCAGAACTAGCGGGAGTCCGTACGAGCAGTACTTC	CASSRTSGSPYEQYF
.	13	.	TRBJ2-5	TRBV6-1	TGTGCCAGCGGCGCAGGGGTGGGGGAGACCCAGTACTTC	CASGAGVGETQYF
TRBD2	15	.	TRBJ2-1	TRBV9	TGTGCCAGCAGCGTAGAGGCTAGCGGGAGGACTGAGCAGTTCTTC	CASSVEASGRTEQFF
.	15	.	TRBJ2-2	TRBV6-4	TGTGCCAGCAGTGAACAGGGATCAAACACCGGGGAGCTGTTTTTT	CASSEQGSNTGELFF
.	15	.	TRBJ2-1	TRBV9	TGTGCCAGCAGCGTAGAACTACAAGGAAGGCATGAGCAGTTCTTC	CASSVELQGRHEQFF
.	13	.	TRBJ2-3	TRBV5-4	TGTGCCAGCAGGGGTGGGAGGACAGATACGCAGTATTTT	CASRGGRTDTQYF
.	15	.	TRBJ1-2	TRBV5-6	TGTGCCAGCAGCTTGTTGGACAGAGTTAACTATGGCTACACCTTC	CASSLLDRVNYGYTF